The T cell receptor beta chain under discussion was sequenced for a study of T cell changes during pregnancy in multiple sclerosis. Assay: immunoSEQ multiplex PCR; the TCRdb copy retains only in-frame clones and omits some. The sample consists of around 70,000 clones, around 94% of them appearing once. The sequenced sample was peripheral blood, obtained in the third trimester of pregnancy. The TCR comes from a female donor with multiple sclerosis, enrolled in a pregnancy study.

CDR3 residues: CACDRQVYGYTF. For the CDR3, the DNA is TGTGCCTGTGATCGACAGGTCTATGGCTACACCTTC. This rearrangement joins TRBV30 to TRBJ1-2; D might be TRBD1 (6 bases). This CDR3 has 12 residues. Trimming stripped 6 bases from V and 4 bases from J, with 12 bases between. CDR1 is GTSNPN and CDR2 is SVGIG in the germline V gene (reference sequence).